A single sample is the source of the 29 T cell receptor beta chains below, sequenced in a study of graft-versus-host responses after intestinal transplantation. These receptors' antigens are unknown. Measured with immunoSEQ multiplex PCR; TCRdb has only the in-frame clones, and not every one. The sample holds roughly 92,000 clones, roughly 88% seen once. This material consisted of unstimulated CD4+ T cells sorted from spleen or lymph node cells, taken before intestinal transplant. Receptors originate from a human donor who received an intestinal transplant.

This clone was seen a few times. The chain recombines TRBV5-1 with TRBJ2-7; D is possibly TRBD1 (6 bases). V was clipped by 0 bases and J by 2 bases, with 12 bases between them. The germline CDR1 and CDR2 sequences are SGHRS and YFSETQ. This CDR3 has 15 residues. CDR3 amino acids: CASSLVGAGPYEQYF. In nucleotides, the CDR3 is TGCGCCAGCAGCTTGGTGGGGGCAGGGCCCTACGAGCAGTACTTC.

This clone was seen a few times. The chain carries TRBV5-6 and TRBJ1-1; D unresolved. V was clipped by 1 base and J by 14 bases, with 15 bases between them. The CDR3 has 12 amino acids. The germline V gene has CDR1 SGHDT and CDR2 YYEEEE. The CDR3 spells CASSLIEGRVFF. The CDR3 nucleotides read TGTGCCAGCAGCTTGATTGAGGGTAGGGTCTTCTTT.

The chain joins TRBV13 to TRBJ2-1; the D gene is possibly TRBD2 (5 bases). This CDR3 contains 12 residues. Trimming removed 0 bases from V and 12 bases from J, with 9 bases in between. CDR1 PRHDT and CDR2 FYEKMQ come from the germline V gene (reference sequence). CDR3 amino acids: CASSLGVSGQFF. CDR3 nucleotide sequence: TGTGCCAGCAGCTTAGGGGTGAGCGGGCAGTTCTTC.

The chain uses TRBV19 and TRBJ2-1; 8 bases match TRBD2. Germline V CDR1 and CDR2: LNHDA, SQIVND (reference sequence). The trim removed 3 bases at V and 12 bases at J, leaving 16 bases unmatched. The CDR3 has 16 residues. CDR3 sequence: CASSIPGGAKGWGQFF. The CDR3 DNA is TGTGCCAGTAGTATCCCGGGGGGGGCTAAGGGGTGGGGGCAGTTCTTC.

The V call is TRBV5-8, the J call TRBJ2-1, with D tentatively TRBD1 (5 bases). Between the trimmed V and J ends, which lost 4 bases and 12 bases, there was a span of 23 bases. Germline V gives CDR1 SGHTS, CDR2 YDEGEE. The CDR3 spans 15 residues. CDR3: CASSSPTAVVDRQFF. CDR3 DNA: TGTGCCAGCAGCAGCCCGACAGCAGTGGTTGATCGGCAGTTCTTC. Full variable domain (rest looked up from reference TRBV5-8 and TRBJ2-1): EAGVTQSPTHLIKTRGQQATLRCSPISGHTSVYWYQQALGLGLQFLLWYDEGEERNRGNFPPRFSGRQFPNYSSELNVNALELEDSALYLCASSSPTAVVDRQFFGPGTRLTVL.

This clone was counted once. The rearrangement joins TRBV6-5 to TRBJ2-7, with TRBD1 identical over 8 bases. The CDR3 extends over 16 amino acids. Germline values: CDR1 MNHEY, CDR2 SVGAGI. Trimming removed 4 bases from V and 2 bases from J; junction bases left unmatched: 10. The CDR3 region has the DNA TGTGCCAGCAGTTTGATGCCGGGACAGGCTACCTACGAGCAGTACTTC. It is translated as CASSLMPGQATYEQYF.

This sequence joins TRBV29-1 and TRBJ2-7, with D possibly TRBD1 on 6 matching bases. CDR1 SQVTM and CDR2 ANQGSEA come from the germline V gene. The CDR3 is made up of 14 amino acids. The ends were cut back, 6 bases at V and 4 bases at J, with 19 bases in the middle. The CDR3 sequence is CSVTKTGIPYEQYF. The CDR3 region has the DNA TGCAGCGTCACGAAGACAGGAATCCCGTACGAGCAGTACTTC.

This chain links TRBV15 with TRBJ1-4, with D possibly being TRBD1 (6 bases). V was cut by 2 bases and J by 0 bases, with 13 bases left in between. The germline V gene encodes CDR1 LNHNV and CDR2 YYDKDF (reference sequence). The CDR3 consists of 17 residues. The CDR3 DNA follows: TGTGCCACCAGCAGATCAGGACAGAGACCAACTAATGAAAAACTGTTTTTT. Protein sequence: CATSRSGQRPTNEKLFF. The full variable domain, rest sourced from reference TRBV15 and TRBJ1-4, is DAMVIQNPRYQVTQFGKPVTLSCSQTLNHNVMYWYQQKSSQAPKLLFHYYDKDFNNEADTPDNFQSRRPNTSFCFLDIRSPGLGDTAMYLCATSRSGQRPTNEKLFFGSGTQLSVL.

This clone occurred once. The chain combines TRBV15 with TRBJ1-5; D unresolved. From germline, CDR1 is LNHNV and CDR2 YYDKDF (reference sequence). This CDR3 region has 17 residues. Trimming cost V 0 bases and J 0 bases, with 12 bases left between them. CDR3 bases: TGTGCCACCAGCAGAGATTGGCACAGCAATAGCAATCAGCCCCAGCATTTT. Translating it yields CATSRDWHSNSNQPQHF. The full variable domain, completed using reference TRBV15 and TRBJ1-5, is DAMVIQNPRYQVTQFGKPVTLSCSQTLNHNVMYWYQQKSSQAPKLLFHYYDKDFNNEADTPDNFQSRRPNTSFCFLDIRSPGLGDTAMYLCATSRDWHSNSNQPQHFGDGTRLSIL.

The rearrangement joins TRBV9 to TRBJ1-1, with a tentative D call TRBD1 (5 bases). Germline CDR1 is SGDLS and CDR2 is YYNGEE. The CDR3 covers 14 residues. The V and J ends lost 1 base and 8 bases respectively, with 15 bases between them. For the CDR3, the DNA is TGTGCCAGCAGCGTAAGAGGAGGGGCCGAAGAAGCTTTCTTT. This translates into CASSVRGGAEEAFF.

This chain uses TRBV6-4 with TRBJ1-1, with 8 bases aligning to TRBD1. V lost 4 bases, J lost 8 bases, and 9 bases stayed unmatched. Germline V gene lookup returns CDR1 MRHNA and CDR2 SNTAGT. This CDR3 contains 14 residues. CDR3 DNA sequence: TGTGCCAGCAGTGGGCTCCAGGGGGCGGGGGAAGCTTTCTTT. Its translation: CASSGLQGAGEAFF.

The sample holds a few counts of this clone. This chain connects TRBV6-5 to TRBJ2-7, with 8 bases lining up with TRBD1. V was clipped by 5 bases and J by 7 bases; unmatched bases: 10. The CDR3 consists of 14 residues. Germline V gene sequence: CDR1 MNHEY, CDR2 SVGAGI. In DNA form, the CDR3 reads TGTGCCAGCAGTGGCAACAGGGGGATCGCGGAGCAGTACTTC. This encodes CASSGNRGIAEQYF.

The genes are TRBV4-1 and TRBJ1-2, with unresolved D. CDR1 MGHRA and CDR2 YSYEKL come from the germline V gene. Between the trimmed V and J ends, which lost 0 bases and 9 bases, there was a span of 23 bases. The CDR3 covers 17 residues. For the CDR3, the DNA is TGCGCCAGCAGCCAAGATCGTAGGCCGGGTGCGGCTATGAGCTACACCTTC. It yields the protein CASSQDRRPGAAMSYTF.

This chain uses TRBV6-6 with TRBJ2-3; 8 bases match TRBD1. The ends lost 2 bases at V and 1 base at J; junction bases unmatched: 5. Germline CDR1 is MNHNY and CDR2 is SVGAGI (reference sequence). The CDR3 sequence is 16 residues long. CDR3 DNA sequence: TGTGCCAGCAGTTACGACAGGGGCTGGGGCACAGATACGCAGTATTTT. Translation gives CASSYDRGWGTDTQYF.

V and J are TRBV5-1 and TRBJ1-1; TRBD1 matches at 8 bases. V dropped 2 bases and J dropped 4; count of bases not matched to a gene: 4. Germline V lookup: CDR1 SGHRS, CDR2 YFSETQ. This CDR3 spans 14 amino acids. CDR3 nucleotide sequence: TGCGCCAGCAGCTTACGGACAGGGAGCACTGAAGCTTTCTTT. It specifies CASSLRTGSTEAFF. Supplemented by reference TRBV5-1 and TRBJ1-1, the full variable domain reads KAGVTQTPRYLIKTRGQQVTLSCSPISGHRSVSWYQQTPGQGLQFLFEYFSETQRNKGNFPGRFSGRQFSNSRSEMNVSTLELGDSALYLCASSLRTGSTEAFFGQGTRLTVV.

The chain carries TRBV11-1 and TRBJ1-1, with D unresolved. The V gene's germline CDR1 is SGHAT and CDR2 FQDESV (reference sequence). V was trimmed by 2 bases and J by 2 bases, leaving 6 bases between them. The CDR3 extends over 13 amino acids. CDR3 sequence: CASSLQANTEAFF. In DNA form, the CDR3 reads TGTGCCAGCAGCTTACAGGCAAACACTGAAGCTTTCTTT.

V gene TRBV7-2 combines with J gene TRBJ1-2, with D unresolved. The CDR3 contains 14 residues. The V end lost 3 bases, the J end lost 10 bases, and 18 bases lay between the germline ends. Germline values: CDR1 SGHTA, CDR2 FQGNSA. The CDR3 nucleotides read TGTGCCAGCAGCTTTAGGTCCGAGACAATGGACTACACCTTC. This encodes CASSFRSETMDYTF.

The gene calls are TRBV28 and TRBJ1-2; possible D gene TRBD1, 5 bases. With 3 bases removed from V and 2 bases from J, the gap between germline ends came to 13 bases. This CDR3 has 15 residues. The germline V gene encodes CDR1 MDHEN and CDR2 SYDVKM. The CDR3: CASSLPGLQNYGYTF. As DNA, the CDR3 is TGTGCCAGCAGTTTGCCGGGACTCCAGAACTATGGCTACACCTTC.

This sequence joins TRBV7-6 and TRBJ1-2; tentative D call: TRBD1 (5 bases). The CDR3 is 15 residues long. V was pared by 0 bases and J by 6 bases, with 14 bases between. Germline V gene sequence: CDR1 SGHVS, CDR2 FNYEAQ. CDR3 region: CASSLAPQAQDGYTF. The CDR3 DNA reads TGTGCCAGCAGCTTAGCCCCACAGGCACAGGATGGCTACACCTTC.

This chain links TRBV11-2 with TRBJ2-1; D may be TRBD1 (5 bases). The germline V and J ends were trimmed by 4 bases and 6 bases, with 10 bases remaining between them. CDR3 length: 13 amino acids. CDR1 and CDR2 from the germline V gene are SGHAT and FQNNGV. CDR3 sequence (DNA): TGTGCCAGCAGCTCCTCAGGGTTCAATGAGCAGTTCTTC. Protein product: CASSSSGFNEQFF.

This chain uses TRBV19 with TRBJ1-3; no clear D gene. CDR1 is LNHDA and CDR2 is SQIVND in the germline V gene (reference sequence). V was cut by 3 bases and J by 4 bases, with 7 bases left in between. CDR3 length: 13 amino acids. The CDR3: CASSIEAGNTIYF. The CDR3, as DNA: TGTGCCAGTAGTATTGAGGCCGGAAACACCATATATTTT.

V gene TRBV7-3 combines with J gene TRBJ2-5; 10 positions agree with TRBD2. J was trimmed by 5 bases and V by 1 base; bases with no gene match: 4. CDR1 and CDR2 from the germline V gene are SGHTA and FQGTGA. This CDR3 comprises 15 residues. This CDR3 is CASSLRAGGHETQYF. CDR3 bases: TGTGCCAGCAGCTTAAGAGCGGGGGGGCACGAGACCCAGTACTTC.

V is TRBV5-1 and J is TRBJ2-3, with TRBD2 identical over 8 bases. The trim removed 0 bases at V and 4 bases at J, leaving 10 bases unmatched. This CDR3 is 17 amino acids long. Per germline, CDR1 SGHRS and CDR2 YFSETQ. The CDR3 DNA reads TGCGCCAGCAGCTTGGGTGACGGGGGGGATCGCCCAGATACGCAGTATTTT. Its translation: CASSLGDGGDRPDTQYF. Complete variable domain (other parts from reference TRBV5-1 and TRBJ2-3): KAGVTQTPRYLIKTRGQQVTLSCSPISGHRSVSWYQQTPGQGLQFLFEYFSETQRNKGNFPGRFSGRQFSNSRSEMNVSTLELGDSALYLCASSLGDGGDRPDTQYFGPGTRLTVL.

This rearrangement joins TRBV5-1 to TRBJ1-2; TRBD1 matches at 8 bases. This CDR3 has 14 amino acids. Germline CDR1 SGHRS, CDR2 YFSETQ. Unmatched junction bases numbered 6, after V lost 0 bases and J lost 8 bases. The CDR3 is CASSLGAGGQGYTF. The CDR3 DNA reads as TGCGCCAGCAGCTTGGGAGCAGGGGGCCAGGGCTACACCTTC.

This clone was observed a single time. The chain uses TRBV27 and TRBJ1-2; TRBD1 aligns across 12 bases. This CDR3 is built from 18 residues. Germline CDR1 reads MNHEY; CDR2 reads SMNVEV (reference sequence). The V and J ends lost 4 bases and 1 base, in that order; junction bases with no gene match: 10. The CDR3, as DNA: TGTGCCAGCAGTTCCAACCGGGACAGGGGGCCTCTTAACTATGGCTACACCTTC. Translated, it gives CASSSNRDRGPLNYGYTF.

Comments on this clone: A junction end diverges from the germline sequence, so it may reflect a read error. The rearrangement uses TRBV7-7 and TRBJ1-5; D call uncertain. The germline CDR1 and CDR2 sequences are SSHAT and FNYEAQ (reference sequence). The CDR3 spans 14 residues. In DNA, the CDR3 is TGTGCTAGCAGCGCGGGGTCGGGAGTTCAGCCCCAGCATTTT. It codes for CASSAGSGVQPQHF.

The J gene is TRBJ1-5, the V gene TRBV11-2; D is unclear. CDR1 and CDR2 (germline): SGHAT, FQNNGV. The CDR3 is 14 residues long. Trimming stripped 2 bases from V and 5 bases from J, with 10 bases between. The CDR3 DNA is TGTGCCAGCAGCTTATCCGCGTATTATCAGCCCCAGCATTTT. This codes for CASSLSAYYQPQHF. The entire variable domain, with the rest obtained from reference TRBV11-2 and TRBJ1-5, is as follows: EAGVAQSPRYKIIEKRQSVAFWCNPISGHATLYWYQQILGQGPKLLIQFQNNGVVDDSQLPKDRFSAERLKGVDSTLKIQPAKLEDSAVYLCASSLSAYYQPQHFGDGTRLSIL.

The CDR3, as DNA: TGTGCCAGTAGGGGGGGGTTCGGGACTGAAGCTTTCTTT. This codes for CASRGGFGTEAFF. V is TRBV19 and J is TRBJ1-1, with a possible D match to TRBD1 (5 bases). The CDR3 spans 13 residues. V was pared by 6 bases and J by 5 bases, with 13 bases between. Looked up from germline, CDR1 is LNHDA and CDR2 is SQIVND (reference sequence).

The CDR3 nucleotides are TGTGCCAGCTCCCTTCTGGACAGGGGCACTGAAGCTTTCTTT. Translation gives CASSLLDRGTEAFF. V and J are TRBV18 and TRBJ1-1; 9 bases line up with TRBD1. Germline trimming cut 6 bases from V and 4 bases from J; bases unmatched to any gene: 6. Germline V gene lookup returns CDR1 KGHSH and CDR2 LQKENI. There are 14 residues in the CDR3.